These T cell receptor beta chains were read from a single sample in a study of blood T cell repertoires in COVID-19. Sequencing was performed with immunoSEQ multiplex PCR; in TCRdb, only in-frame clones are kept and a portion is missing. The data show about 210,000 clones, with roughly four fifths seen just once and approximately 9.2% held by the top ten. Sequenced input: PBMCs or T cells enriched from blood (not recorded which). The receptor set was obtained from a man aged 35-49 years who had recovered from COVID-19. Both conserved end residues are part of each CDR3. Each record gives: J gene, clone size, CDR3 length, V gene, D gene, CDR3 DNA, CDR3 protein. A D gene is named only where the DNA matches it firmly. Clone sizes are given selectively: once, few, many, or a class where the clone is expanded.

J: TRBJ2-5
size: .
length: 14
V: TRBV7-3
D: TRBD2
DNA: TGTGCCAGCAGCCCAGCGGGAGAAGGCGAGACCCAGTACTTC
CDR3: CASSPAGEGETQYF

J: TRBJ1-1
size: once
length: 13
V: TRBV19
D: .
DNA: TGTGCCAGTAGTATGATCAGGAACACTGAAGCTTTCTTT
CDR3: CASSMIRNTEAFF

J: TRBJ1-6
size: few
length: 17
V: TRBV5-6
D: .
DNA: TGTGCCAGCAGCGCGAATTGGGGGCTTTCCTATAATTCACCCCTCCACTTT
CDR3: CASSANWGLSYNSPLHF

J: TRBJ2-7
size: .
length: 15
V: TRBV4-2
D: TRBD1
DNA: TGTGCCAGCAGCCGGGGACAGGAGAGCTCCTACGAGCAGTACTTC
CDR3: CASSRGQESSYEQYF

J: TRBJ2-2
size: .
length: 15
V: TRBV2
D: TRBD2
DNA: TGTGCCAGCAGTCGGACTAGCGGTAACACCGGGGAGCTGTTTTTT
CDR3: CASSRTSGNTGELFF

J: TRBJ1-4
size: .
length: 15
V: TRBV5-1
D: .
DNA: TGCGCCAGCTCACTGGGGAGGGGTACTAATGAAAAACTGTTTTTT
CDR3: CASSLGRGTNEKLFF

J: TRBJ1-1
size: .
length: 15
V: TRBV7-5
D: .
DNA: TGTGCCAGAAGCCAAAGGACGGAGAGGGACACTGAAGCTTTCTTT
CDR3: CARSQRTERDTEAFF

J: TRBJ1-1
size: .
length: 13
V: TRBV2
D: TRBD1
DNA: TGTGCCAGCAGTCGGGACAGACACACTGAAGCTTTCTTT
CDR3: CASSRDRHTEAFF

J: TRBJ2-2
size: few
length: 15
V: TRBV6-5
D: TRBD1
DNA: TGTGCCAGCAAAACGGGGACAGGTGACACCGGGGAGCTGTTTTTT
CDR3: CASKTGTGDTGELFF

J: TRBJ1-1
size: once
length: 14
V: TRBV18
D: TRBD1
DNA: TGTGCCAGCTCACCCGGGACAGGGGCAGTTGGAGCTTTCTTT
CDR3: CASSPGTGAVGAFF

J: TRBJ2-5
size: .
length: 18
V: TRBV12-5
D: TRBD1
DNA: TGTGCTAGTGGTTCGACCCCCGGGACAGGGGGCCGAGGGGAGACCCAGTACTTC
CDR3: CASGSTPGTGGRGETQYF

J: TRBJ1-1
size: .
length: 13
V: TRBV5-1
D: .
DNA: TGCGCCAGCAGCTTTTCCATGAACACTGAAGCTTTCTTT
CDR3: CASSFSMNTEAFF

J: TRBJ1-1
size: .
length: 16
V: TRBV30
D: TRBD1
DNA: TGTGCCTGGAGTGAGACCCTGGGACAGGGGGCCATCGCAGCTTTCTTT
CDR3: CAWSETLGQGAIAAFF

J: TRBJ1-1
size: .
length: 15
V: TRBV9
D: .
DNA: TGTGCCAGCAGCAGCAACTCGTTGAGAGGCACTGAAGCTTTCTTT
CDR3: CASSSNSLRGTEAFF

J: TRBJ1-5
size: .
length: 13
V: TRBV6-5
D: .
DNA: TGTGCCAGCAGATCGTTGGGAGATCAGCCCCAGCATTTT
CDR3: CASRSLGDQPQHF

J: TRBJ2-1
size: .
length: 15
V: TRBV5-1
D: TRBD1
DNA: TGCGCCAGCAGCTCAAGACAGGGCTCCTACAATGAGCAGTTCTTC
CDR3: CASSSRQGSYNEQFF

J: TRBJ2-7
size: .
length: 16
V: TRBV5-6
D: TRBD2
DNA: TGTGCCAGCAGCTCTTTTAGCGGGAGGGACTCCTACGAGCAGTACTTC
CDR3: CASSSFSGRDSYEQYF

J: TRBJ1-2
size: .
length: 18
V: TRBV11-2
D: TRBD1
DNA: TGTGCCAGCAGCCCGGTAGGACAGGGCAGCAATAGGGACTATGGCTACACCTTC
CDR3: CASSPVGQGSNRDYGYTF

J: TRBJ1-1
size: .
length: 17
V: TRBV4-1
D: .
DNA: TGCGCCAGCAGCCAAGGCCCCTGGTTAGGGGGGAACACTGAAGCTTTCTTT
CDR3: CASSQGPWLGGNTEAFF

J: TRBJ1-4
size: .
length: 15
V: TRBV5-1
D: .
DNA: TGCGCCAGCAGCTTAACCGGGACAAGGGAAGAAAAACTGTTTTTT
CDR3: CASSLTGTREEKLFF

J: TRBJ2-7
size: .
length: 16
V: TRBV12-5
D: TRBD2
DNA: TGTGCTAGTGGCAGGGGACTAGCGGGGGCCTCCTACGAGCAGTACTTC
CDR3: CASGRGLAGASYEQYF

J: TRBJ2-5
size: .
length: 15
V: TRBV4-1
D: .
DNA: TGCGCCAGCAGCCAGGCCCCCTCTAGCAGAGAGACCCAGTACTTC
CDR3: CASSQAPSSRETQYF

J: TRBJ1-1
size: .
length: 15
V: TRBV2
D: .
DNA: TGTGCCAGCAGTGCGTACAGCAGCCTGAACACTGAAGCTTTCTTT
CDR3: CASSAYSSLNTEAFF

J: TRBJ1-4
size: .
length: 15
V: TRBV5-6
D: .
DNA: TGTGCCAGCAGCTTACAATCAAACCCTAATGAAAAACTGTTTTTT
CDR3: CASSLQSNPNEKLFF

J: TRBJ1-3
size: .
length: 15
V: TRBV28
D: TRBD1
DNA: TGTGCCAGCAGACAGGGGACCTCCTCTGGAAACACCATATATTTT
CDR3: CASRQGTSSGNTIYF

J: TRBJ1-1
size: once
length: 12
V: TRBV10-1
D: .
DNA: TGCGCCAGCAGTGATCAGGGAACTGAAGCTTTCTTT
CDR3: CASSDQGTEAFF

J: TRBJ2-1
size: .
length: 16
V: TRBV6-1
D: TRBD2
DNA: TGTGCCAGCAGTGACCCCGGGACTAGCGGGTACAATGAGCAGTTCTTC
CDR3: CASSDPGTSGYNEQFF

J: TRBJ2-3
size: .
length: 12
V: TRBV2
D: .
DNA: TGTGCCAGCAGCGTACAGGGAGATACGCAGTATTTT
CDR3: CASSVQGDTQYF

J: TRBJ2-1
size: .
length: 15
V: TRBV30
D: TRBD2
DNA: TGTGTTTCTTCAAGGGGCGGGAGTAGTGGCAATGAGCAGTTCTTC
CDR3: CVSSRGGSSGNEQFF

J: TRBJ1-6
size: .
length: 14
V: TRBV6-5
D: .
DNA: TGTGCCAGCCGGGAGAGCTCCTATAATTCACCCCTCCACTTT
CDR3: CASRESSYNSPLHF

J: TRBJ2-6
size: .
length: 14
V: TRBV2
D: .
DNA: TGTGCCAGCCAAGCCTTGAGAGGGGCCAACGTCCTGACTTTC
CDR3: CASQALRGANVLTF

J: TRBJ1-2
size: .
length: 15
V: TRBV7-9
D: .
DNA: TGTGCCAGCAGCTTATCGGGTACCCTTGAAGGTGGCTACACCTTC
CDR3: CASSLSGTLEGGYTF

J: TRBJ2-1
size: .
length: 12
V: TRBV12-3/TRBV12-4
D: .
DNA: TGTGCCAGCAGCCTCCAGCGCAATGAGCAGTTCTTC
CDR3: CASSLQRNEQFF

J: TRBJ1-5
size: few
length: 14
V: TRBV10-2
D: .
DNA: TGCGCCAGCAGTGACAGATATAGCAATCAGCCCCAGCATTTT
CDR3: CASSDRYSNQPQHF

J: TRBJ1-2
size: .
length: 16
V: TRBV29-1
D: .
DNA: TGCAGCGTACCGACTGGAGAGTCCCTAACAAACTATGGCTACACCTTC
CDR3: CSVPTGESLTNYGYTF

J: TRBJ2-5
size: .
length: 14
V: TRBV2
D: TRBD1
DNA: TGTGCCAGCAGCGGACAGGTCGGGCAAGAGACCCAGTACTTC
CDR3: CASSGQVGQETQYF

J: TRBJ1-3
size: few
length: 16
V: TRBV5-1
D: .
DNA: TGCGCCAGCAGCCCGGGACACTCTTTCTCTGGAAACACCATATATTTT
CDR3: CASSPGHSFSGNTIYF

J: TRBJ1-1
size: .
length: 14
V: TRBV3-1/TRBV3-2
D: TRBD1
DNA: TGTGCCAGCAGCCATACACAGGGGATGAGGGAAGCTTTCTTT
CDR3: CASSHTQGMREAFF

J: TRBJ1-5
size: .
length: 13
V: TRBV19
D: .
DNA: TGTGCCAGTAGTTTCAGGGTTTATCAGCCCCAGCATTTT
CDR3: CASSFRVYQPQHF

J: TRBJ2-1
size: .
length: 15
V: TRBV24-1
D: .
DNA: TGTGCCACCAGTGAAGAGGGCGTACCTCGGAATGAGCAGTTCTTC
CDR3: CATSEEGVPRNEQFF

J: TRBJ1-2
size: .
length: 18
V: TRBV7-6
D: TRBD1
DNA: TGTGCCAGCAGCTTAGCTCCGGGACAGGGGGCGGAGGGCTATGGCTACACCTTC
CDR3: CASSLAPGQGAEGYGYTF

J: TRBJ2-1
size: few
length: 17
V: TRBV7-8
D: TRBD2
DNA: TGTGCCAGCAGCTCCTCCCCTAGCGGGGGGTCCTACAATGAGCAGTTCTTC
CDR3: CASSSSPSGGSYNEQFF

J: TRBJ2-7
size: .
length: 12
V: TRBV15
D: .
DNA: TGTGCCACCAGCCGCGAGGGCCACGAGCAGTACTTC
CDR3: CATSREGHEQYF

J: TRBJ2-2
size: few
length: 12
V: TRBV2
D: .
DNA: TGTGCCAGCAGAGCGGACACCGGGGAGCTGTTTTTT
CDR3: CASRADTGELFF

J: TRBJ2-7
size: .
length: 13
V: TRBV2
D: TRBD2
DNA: TGTGCCAGCAGTGAGAGCGGGAGGGGGGAGCAGTACTTC
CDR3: CASSESGRGEQYF

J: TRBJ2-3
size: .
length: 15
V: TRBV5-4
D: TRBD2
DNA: TGTGCCAGCAGCTCAGACATAGCGGGGGCAGATACGCAGTATTTT
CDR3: CASSSDIAGADTQYF

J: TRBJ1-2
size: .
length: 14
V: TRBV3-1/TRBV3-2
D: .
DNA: TGTGCCAGCAGCCAAGGTCGGGGAACCTATGGCTACACCTTC
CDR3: CASSQGRGTYGYTF

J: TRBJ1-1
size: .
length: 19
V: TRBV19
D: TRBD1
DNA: TGTGCCAGTAGTATAGGGAAGTATCGAACAGGGGTGTGGAACACTGAAGCTTTCTTT
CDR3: CASSIGKYRTGVWNTEAFF